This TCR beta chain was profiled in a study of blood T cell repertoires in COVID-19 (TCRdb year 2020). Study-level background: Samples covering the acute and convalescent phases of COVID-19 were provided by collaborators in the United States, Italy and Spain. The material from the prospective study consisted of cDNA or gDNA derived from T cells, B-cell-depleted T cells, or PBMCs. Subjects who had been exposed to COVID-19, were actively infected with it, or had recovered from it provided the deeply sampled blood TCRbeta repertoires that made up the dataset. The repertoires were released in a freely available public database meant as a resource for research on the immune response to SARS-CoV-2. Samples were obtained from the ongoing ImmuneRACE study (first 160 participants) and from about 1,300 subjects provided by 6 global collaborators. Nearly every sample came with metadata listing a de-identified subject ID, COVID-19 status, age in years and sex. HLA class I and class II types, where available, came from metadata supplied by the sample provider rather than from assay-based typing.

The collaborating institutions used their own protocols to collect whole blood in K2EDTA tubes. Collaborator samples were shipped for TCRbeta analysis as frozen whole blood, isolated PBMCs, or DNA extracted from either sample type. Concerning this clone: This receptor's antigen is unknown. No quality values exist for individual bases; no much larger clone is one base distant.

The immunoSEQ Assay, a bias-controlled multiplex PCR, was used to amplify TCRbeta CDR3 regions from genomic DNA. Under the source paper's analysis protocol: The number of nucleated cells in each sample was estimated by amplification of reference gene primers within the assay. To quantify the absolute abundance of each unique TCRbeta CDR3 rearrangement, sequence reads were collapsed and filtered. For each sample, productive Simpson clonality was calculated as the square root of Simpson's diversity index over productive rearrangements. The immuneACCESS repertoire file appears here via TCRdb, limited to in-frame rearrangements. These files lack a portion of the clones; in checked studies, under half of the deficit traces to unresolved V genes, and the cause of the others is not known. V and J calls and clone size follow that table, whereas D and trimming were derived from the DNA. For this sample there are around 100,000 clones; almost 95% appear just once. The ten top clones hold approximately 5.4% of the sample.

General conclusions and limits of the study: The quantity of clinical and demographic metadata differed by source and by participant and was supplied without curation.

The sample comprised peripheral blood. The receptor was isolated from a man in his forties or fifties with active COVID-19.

The CDR3 amino acid sequence is: CASSNPGQTNYGYTF. In nucleotide form, the sequence is TGTGCCAGCAGTAACCCGGGACAGACAAACTATGGCTACACCTTC. The V gene is TRBV5-6 and the J gene is TRBJ1-2; the junction holds 7 bases that match TRBD1. CDR1 and CDR2 were assigned from the germline V gene as SGHDT and YYEEEE. The CDR3, cysteine through phenylalanine, is 15 amino acids long. The sequence is cut down to CDR3 DNA, 45 bases in frame from base 1. V lost 5 bases and J lost 2 bases, and the count of bases not matched to a germline gene is 9.